Presented here are 16 T cell receptor beta chains from one specimen sequenced in a study of cytomegalovirus exposure and HLA in healthy donors. TCRdb's table, derived via immunoSEQ multiplex PCR, lists solely in-frame clones and lacks some. The table lists some 68,000 clones, roughly 97% of them singletons. The sequenced sample consisted of PBMCs. These receptors were collected from a man aged 18 to 29 in good health and CMV-seronegative.

V gene TRBV5-1 combines with J gene TRBJ2-1; 13 bases are shared with TRBD2. CDR1 and CDR2 from the germline V gene are SGHRS and YFSETQ. V trimming: 2 bases; J trimming: 6 bases; junction bases outside the gene matches: 2. The CDR3 spans 15 residues. DNA of the CDR3: TGCGCCAGCAGCTTCGGACTAGCGGGAGTCAATGAGCAGTTCTTC. Encoded protein: CASSFGLAGVNEQFF.

The rearrangement uses TRBV6-1 and TRBJ2-4; 8 bases line up with TRBD1. In germline, CDR1 is MNHNS, CDR2 SASEGT. V lost 6 bases to trimming and J lost 7 bases; unmatched junction nucleotides: 8. CDR3 length equals 14 residues. The CDR3 spells CASSPGQDPNIQYF. The CDR3 nucleotides read TGTGCCAGCAGCCCGGGACAGGATCCGAACATTCAGTACTTC.

The J gene is TRBJ1-5, the V gene TRBV19; a weak D match, TRBD1 (6 bases). Trimming took 6 bases from V and 0 from J, leaving 12 bases between them. Germline assignment: CDR1 LNHDA and CDR2 SQIVND (reference sequence). The CDR3 is 15 amino acids. The CDR3 protein is CASSSDRFSNQPQHF. CDR3 bases: TGTGCCAGTAGCTCCGACAGGTTTAGCAATCAGCCCCAGCATTTT.

The rearrangement joins TRBV6-5 to TRBJ2-1; 8 bases fit TRBD2. V lost 0 bases to trimming and J lost 8 bases; unmatched junction nucleotides: 9. CDR3 length equals 16 residues. Germline CDR1 and CDR2: MNHEY and SVGAGI. The CDR3 loop reads CASSYSSSGSGYEQFF. DNA for the CDR3: TGTGCCAGCAGTTACTCTTCCAGCGGGAGTGGCTATGAGCAGTTCTTC.

The chain is built from TRBV6-5 and TRBJ1-1; a possible D gene is TRBD1 (5 bases). The CDR3 consists of 14 residues. Trimming removed 2 bases from V and 3 bases from J, with 10 bases in between. Germline V CDR1 and CDR2: MNHEY, SVGAGI. CDR3 region: CASSYTGRDTEAFF. The CDR3 nucleotides read TGTGCCAGCAGTTACACGGGCAGGGACACTGAAGCTTTCTTT.

This chain connects TRBV19 to TRBJ1-2; 11 nucleotides line up with TRBD1. CDR3 length: 17 amino acids. The V gene end was trimmed by 5 bases and the J gene end by 6 bases; junction bases not matched to a gene: 14. CDR1 and CDR2 from the germline V gene are LNHDA and SQIVND (reference sequence). The CDR3 region is CASSPHQDRGRGDGYTF. The CDR3 nucleotides are TGTGCCAGTAGTCCTCATCAGGACAGGGGGCGCGGGGATGGCTACACCTTC. Full variable domain (missing parts from reference TRBV19 and TRBJ1-2): DGGITQSPKYLFRKEGQNVTLSCEQNLNHDAMYWYRQDPGQGLRLIYYSQIVNDFQKGDIAEGYSVSREKKESFPLTVTSAQKNPTAFYLCASSPHQDRGRGDGYTFGSGTRLTVV.

The chain joins TRBV2 to TRBJ2-7; D is perhaps TRBD2 (6 bases). Deletions cut 8 bases from V and 1 base from J, with 15 bases between. The CDR3 runs to 14 residues. CDR1 and CDR2 from the germline V gene are SNHLY and FYNNEI. The CDR3: CASVGGTASYEQYF. DNA for the CDR3: TGTGCCAGCGTAGGCGGGACTGCTTCCTACGAGCAGTACTTC.

This clone was recorded only once. The genes are TRBV2 and TRBJ1-1; D is unclear. Trimming cost V 4 bases and J 2 bases, with 8 bases left between them. This CDR3 spans 13 amino acids. The germline V gene has CDR1 SNHLY and CDR2 FYNNEI. CDR3 in amino acids: CASSVDSNTEAFF. The CDR3 bases are TGTGCCAGCAGTGTCGATAGCAACACTGAAGCTTTCTTT. The full variable domain, in which reference TRBV2 and TRBJ1-1 provide the parts outside the CDR3, is EPEVTQTPSHQVTQMGQEVILRCVPISNHLYFYWYRQILGQKVEFLVSFYNNEISEKSEIFDDQFSVERPDGSNFTLKIRSTKLEDSAMYFCASSVDSNTEAFFGQGTRLTVV.

The chain recombines TRBV10-3 with TRBJ1-3, with D possibly matching TRBD1 (5 bases). CDR1 and CDR2 from the germline V gene are ENHRY and SYGVKD. Trimming took 4 bases from V and 1 from J, leaving 8 bases between them. The CDR3 covers 14 residues. This CDR3 reads CAISVAGSGNTIYF. The CDR3 DNA sequence: TGTGCCATCAGTGTGGCAGGGTCTGGAAACACCATATATTTT.

The chain recombines TRBV5-6 with TRBJ2-7; maybe TRBD2 (6 bases). Germline V gives CDR1 SGHDT, CDR2 YYEEEE. The V and J ends lost 3 bases and 8 bases respectively, with 21 bases between them. The CDR3 spans 15 residues. The chain's CDR3 is CASSWGSGARTKQYF. CDR3 DNA: TGTGCCAGCAGCTGGGGGTCGGGAGCCCGTACGAAGCAGTACTTC.

The V call is TRBV9, the J call TRBJ1-5; D gene ambiguous. The CDR3 loop spans 13 amino acids. Germline V gene data show CDR1 as SGDLS and CDR2 as YYNGEE. Trimming removed 4 bases from V and 5 bases from J, with 10 bases in between. The CDR3 DNA sequence: TGTGCCAGCAGCTACAGCTCGGATCAGCCCCAGCATTTT. The encoded protein is CASSYSSDQPQHF.

The chain recombines TRBV18 with TRBJ2-7; 8 bases line up with TRBD1. The J segment lost 3 bases and the V segment lost 0 bases, leaving 7 bases of the junction unmatched. This CDR3 has 16 amino acids. The germline CDR1 and CDR2 sequences are KGHSH and LQKENI. The CDR3 spells CASSPPSGTGVYEQYF. The CDR3, as DNA: TGTGCCAGCTCACCACCTTCAGGGACAGGAGTCTACGAGCAGTACTTC. The variable domain in full, with the rest retrieved from reference TRBV18 and TRBJ2-7, is NAGVMQNPRHLVRRRGQEARLRCSPMKGHSHVYWYRQLPEEGLKFMVYLQKENIIDESGMPKERFSAEFPKEGPSILRIQQVVRGDSAAYFCASSPPSGTGVYEQYFGPGTRLTVT.

The chain carries TRBV28 and TRBJ2-1, with 10 bases that match TRBD2. Germline-derived CDR1 and CDR2 are MDHEN and SYDVKM. The CDR3 spans 14 residues. V shed 6 bases and J 6 bases; nucleotides not matched to a gene: 5. CDR3 sequence (DNA): TGTGCCAGCAGAGAAGCGGGAGGGACCAATGAGCAGTTCTTC. This gives the protein CASREAGGTNEQFF. The full variable domain, with the rest looked up from reference TRBV28 and TRBJ2-1, is DVKVTQSSRYLVKRTGEKVFLECVQDMDHENMFWYRQDPGLGLRLIYFSYDVKMKEKGDIPEGYSVSREKKERFSLILESASTNQTSMYLCASREAGGTNEQFFGPGTRLTVL.

This chain links TRBV19 with TRBJ1-3; 7 positions agree with TRBD1. This CDR3 contains 15 residues. The germline gives CDR1 LNHDA, CDR2 SQIVND (reference sequence). V shed 7 bases and J 2 bases; nucleotides not matched to a gene: 8. This CDR3 is CASTSSQGAGNTIYF. The DNA of the CDR3 is TGTGCCAGTACCTCCTCCCAGGGGGCTGGAAACACCATATATTTT.

The chain recombines TRBV5-6 with TRBJ2-4, with 8 bases fitting TRBD1. V gave up 3 bases and J gave up 2 bases; unmatched junction bases: 10. This CDR3 is 17 amino acids long. Per the germline V gene, CDR1 is SGHDT and CDR2 is YYEEEE. The DNA of the CDR3 is TGTGCCAGCAGCTGGAATCCGGGACAGGTCACCAAAAACATTCAGTACTTC. As protein: CASSWNPGQVTKNIQYF.

As DNA, the CDR3 is TGTGCCAGCAGCCCCGTAGGACAGTCAAGCACAGATACGCAGTATTTT. The encoded protein is CASSPVGQSSTDTQYF. The V and J genes are TRBV7-9 and TRBJ2-3; D may be TRBD1 (6 bases). The V end was cut by 5 bases, the J end by 0 bases, with 15 bases between. The CDR3 has 16 residues. The germline V gene has CDR1 SEHNR and CDR2 FQNEAQ (reference sequence). The full variable domain, in which reference TRBV7-9 and TRBJ2-3 provide the parts outside the CDR3, is DTGVSQNPRHKITKRGQNVTFRCDPISEHNRLYWYRQTLGQGPEFLTYFQNEAQLEKSRLLSDRFSAERPKGSFSTLEIQRTEQGDSAMYLCASSPVGQSSTDTQYFGPGTRLTVL.